This T cell receptor (beta chain) was profiled in a study of CD8 T cells in Susac syndrome. General study points: It was acknowledged by the study that relatively few individuals were included in its TCR sequencing and HLA analysis.

As to this clonotype: Its matching antigen is unknown.

CDR1 and CDR2 from the germline V gene are SGHTA and FQGNSA. V was pared by 6 bases and J by 4 bases, with 8 bases of the junction left unmatched. This CDR3 region has 15 residues. Through negative isolation, CD4+ and CD8+ T cells were obtained, while TEMRA cells were enriched using FACS. Random hexamers were used to reverse transcribe the RNA input (about 0.5 to 1 ug). Via MiXCR, TCRdb re-called the immunoSEQ multiplex PCR reads, giving one row per CDR3 protein. Of 150,000 to 200,000 distinct CDR3 sequences listed, approximately 96% were seen once; the top ten hold around 0.093%. The TCR was taken from a human donor with multiple sclerosis. What was sequenced was CD4+ T cells from PBMCs. V and J are TRBV7-2 and TRBJ2-7, with TRBD1 matching 11 bases. The DNA of the CDR3 is TGTGCCAGCAGTCCTTCCGGGACAGGGGGATACGAGCAGTACTTC. It encodes CASSPSGTGGYEQYF. Complete variable domain (other parts from reference TRBV7-2 and TRBJ2-7): GAGVSQSPSNKVTEKGKDVELRCDPISGHTALYWYRQSLGQGLEFLIYFQGNSAPDKSGLPSDRFSAERTGGSVSTLTIQRTQQEDSAVYLCASSPSGTGGYEQYFGPGTRLTVT.